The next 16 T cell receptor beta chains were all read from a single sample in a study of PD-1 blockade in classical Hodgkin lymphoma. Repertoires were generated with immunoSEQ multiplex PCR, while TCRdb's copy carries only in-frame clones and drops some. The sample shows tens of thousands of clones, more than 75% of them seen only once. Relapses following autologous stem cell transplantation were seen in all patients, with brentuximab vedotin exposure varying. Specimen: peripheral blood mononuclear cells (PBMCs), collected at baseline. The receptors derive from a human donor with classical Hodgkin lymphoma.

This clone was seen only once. The CDR3 sequence is CASSISGNTIYF. The CDR3 coding sequence is TGTGCCAGTAGTATCTCTGGAAACACCATATATTTT. The V call is TRBV19, the J call TRBJ1-3; D is unclear. CDR1 and CDR2 (germline): LNHDA, SQIVND (reference sequence). The CDR3 spans 12 residues. V lost 3 bases and J lost 0, with 0 bases in between.

CDR3: CASSKASHTDTQYF. In nucleotides, the CDR3 is TGTGCCAGCAGCAAAGCTAGTCATACAGATACGCAGTATTTT. This chain links TRBV21-1 with TRBJ2-3; the D call of TRBD2 is as the table states it, not checked on the DNA. TRBV21-1 is listed as a pseudogene. This CDR3 is 14 amino acids long.

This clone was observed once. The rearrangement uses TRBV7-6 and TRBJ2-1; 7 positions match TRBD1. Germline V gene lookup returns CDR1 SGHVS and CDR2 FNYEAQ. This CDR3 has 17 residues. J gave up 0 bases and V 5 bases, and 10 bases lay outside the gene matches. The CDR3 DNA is TGTGCCAGCAGCGGTATCGCCGGGACAGCCTCCTACAATGAGCAGTTCTTC. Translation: CASSGIAGTASYNEQFF.

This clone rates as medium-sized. The CDR3 is CASSQDRLARSSYEQYF. The DNA of the CDR3 is TGCGCCAGCAGCCAAGATCGACTAGCCCGTAGCTCCTACGAGCAGTACTTC. The chain couples TRBV4-1 to TRBJ2-7; TRBD2 matches at 7 bases. The CDR3 consists of 17 residues. Trimming cost V 0 bases and J 0 bases; bases outside gene matches: 8. In germline, CDR1 is MGHRA, CDR2 YSYEKL.

As DNA, the CDR3 is TGTGCCAGCAGCCCGACCGCAGGCGGAAACACCATATATTTT. Protein product: CASSPTAGGNTIYF. The genes are TRBV11-2 and TRBJ1-3, with no clear D. The CDR3 is 14 amino acids. In germline, CDR1 is SGHAT, CDR2 FQNNGV. Between the trimmed V and J ends, which lost 5 bases and 4 bases, there was a span of 12 bases.

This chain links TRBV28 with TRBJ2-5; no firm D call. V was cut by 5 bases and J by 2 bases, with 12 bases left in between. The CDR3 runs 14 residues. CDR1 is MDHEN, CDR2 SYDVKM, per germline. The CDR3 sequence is CASSRRVDQETQYF. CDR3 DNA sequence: TGTGCCAGCAGTCGCCGGGTCGATCAAGAGACCCAGTACTTC.

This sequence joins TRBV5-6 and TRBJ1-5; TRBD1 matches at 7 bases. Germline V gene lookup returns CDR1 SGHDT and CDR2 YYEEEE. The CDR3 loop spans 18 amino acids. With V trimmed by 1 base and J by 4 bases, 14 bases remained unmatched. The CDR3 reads CASSLRASRGILNQPQHF. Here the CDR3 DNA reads TGTGCCAGCAGCTTGCGGGCCTCCAGGGGGATCTTAAATCAGCCCCAGCATTTT.

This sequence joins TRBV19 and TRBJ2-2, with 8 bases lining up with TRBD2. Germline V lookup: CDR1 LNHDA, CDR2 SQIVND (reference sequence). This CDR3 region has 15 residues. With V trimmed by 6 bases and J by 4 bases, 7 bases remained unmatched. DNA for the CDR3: TGTGCCAGTAGAATCAGGACTAGCCCCACCGGGGAGCTGTTTTTT. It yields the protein CASRIRTSPTGELFF.

The CDR3 DNA reads TGTGCCATCAGTGTCGGCGGTGGCACAGATACGCAGTATTTT. Translating gives CAISVGGGTDTQYF. This chain connects TRBV10-3 to TRBJ2-3; D is ambiguous. The CDR3 spans 14 residues. Germline CDR1 ENHRY, CDR2 SYGVKD. V was pared by 4 bases and J by 1 base, with 9 bases between.

The CDR3 reads CASSFPSNTEAFF. The DNA of the CDR3 is TGTGCCAGCAGTTTCCCCTCTAACACTGAAGCTTTCTTT. The chain carries TRBV28 and TRBJ1-1; D unresolved. Germline CDR1 and CDR2: MDHEN and SYDVKM. Trimming shortened V by 3 bases and J by 2 bases, and 7 bases separated the two germline ends. This CDR3 region has 13 residues.

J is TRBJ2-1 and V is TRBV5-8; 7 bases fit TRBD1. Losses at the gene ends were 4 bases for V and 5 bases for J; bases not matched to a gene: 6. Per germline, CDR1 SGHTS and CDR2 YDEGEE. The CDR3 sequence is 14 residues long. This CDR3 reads CASSHGQDHNEQFF. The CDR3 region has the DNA TGTGCCAGCAGCCACGGACAGGATCACAATGAGCAGTTCTTC.

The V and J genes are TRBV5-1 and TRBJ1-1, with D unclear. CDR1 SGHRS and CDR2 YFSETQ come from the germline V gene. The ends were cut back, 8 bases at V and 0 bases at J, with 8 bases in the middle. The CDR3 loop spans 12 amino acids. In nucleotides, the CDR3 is TGCGCCAGTCGGGAGGTGAACACTGAAGCTTTCTTT. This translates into CASREVNTEAFF.

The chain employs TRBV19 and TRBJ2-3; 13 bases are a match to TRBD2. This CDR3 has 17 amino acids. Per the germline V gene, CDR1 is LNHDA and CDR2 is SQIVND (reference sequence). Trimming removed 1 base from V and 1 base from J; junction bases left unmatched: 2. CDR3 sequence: CASSIAGTSGGTDTQYF. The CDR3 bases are TGTGCCAGTAGTATAGCAGGGACTAGCGGGGGCACAGATACGCAGTATTTT.

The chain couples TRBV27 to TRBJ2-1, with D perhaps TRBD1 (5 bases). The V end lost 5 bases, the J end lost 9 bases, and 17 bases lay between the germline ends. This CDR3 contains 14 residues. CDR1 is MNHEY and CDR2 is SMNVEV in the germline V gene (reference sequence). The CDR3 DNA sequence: TGTGCCAGCAGTCCGAGGACACTACCACTTGAGCAGTTCTTC. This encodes CASSPRTLPLEQFF.

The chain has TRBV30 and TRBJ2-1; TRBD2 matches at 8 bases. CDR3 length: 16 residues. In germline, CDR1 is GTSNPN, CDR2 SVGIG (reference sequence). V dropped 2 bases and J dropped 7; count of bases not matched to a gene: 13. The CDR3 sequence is CAWSSPGLGGRNEQFF. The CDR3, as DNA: TGTGCCTGGAGTAGTCCGGGACTAGGGGGTCGGAATGAGCAGTTCTTC.

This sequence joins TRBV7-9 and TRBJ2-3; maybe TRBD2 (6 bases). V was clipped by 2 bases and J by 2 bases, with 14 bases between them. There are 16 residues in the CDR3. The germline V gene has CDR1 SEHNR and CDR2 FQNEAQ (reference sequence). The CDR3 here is CASSLWRGGDTDTQYF. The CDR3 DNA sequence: TGTGCCAGCAGCTTATGGAGGGGAGGCGACACAGATACGCAGTATTTT.